Following are 5 T cell receptor beta chains from one sample sequenced in a study of cytomegalovirus exposure and HLA in healthy donors. Assay: immunoSEQ multiplex PCR; the TCRdb copy retains only in-frame clones and omits some. Of roughly 59,000 clones detected, around 93% appear once; the ten largest clones hold approximately 5%. Specimen: PBMCs. The receptors come from a man aged 18 to 30 in good health and CMV-seropositive.

This chain uses TRBV11-2 with TRBJ2-1; 7 nucleotides line up with TRBD2. After removal of 7 bases from V and 0 bases from J, the junction contained 3 bases not matched to a gene. CDR1 and CDR2 from the germline V gene are SGHAT and FQNNGV. CDR3 length: 14 amino acids. The CDR3 loop is CASKTSLSYNEQFF. The CDR3 DNA is TGTGCCAGCAAGACTAGCCTCTCCTACAATGAGCAGTTCTTC.

The rearrangement links TRBV30 to TRBJ1-5; perhaps TRBD1 as D (5 bases). Germline values: CDR1 GTSNPN, CDR2 SVGIG (reference sequence). The CDR3 totals 14 residues. The V and J ends lost 4 bases and 10 bases respectively, with 20 bases between them. The CDR3 spells CAWNNEGLGQPQHF. As DNA, the CDR3 is TGTGCCTGGAATAACGAGGGACTCGGCCAACCCCAGCATTTT.

The genes are TRBV7-9 and TRBJ1-4; 7 nucleotides line up with TRBD1. CDR3 length: 15 residues. The germline gives CDR1 SEHNR, CDR2 FQNEAQ (reference sequence). Trimming took 3 bases from V and 4 from J; bases not matched to a gene: 5. CDR3 sequence: CASSLRGRFNEKLFF. DNA for the CDR3: TGTGCCAGCAGCTTGAGGGGGCGGTTTAATGAAAAACTGTTTTTT.

This chain links TRBV5-4 with TRBJ2-1; D unresolved. CDR1 is SGHNT and CDR2 is YYREEE in the germline V gene (reference sequence). The CDR3 consists of 16 residues. V dropped 4 bases and J dropped 3 bases, with 17 bases sitting between them. CDR3 sequence: CASSPPVRQFYNEQFF. The CDR3 nucleotides are TGTGCCAGCAGCCCCCCGGTGCGTCAATTCTACAATGAGCAGTTCTTC.

The chain combines TRBV19 with TRBJ1-5; D is ambiguous. V shed 5 bases and J shed 9 bases, with 11 bases lying between them. The germline V gene has CDR1 LNHDA and CDR2 SQIVND (reference sequence). This CDR3 is built from 12 residues. As DNA, the CDR3 is TGTGCCAGTAGTTCCCCGCCCGGGCCCCAGCATTTT. It yields the protein CASSSPPGPQHF.